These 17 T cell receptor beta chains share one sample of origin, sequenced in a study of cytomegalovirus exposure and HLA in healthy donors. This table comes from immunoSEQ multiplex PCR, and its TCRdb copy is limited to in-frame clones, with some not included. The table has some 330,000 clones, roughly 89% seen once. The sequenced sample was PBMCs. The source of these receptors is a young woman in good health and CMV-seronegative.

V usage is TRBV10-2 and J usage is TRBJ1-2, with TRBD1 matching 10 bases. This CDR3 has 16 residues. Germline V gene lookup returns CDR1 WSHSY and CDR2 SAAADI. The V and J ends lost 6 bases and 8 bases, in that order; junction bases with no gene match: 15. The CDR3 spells CASSEPGQGPLGGYTF. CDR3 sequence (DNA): TGCGCCAGCAGCGAGCCGGGACAGGGGCCTTTAGGGGGCTACACCTTC.

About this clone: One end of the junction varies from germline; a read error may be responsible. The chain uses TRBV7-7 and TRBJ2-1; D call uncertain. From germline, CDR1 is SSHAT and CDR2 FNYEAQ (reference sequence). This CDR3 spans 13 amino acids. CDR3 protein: CASSRGGLGEQFF. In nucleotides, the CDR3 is TGTGCTAGCAGCCGCGGCGGTTTGGGTGAGCAGTTCTTC.

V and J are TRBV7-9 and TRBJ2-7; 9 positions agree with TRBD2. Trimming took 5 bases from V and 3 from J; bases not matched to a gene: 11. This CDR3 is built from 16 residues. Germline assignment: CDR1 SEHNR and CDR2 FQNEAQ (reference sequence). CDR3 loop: CASSPRQAGGLYEQYF. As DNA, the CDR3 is TGTGCCAGCAGCCCCCGGCAAGCGGGAGGACTCTACGAGCAGTACTTC.

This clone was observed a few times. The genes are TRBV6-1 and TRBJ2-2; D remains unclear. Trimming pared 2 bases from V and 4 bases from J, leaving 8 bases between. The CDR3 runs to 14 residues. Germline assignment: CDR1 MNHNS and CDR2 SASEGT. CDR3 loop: CASSEMWSTGELFF. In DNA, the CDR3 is TGTGCCAGCAGTGAAATGTGGAGCACCGGGGAGCTGTTTTTT.

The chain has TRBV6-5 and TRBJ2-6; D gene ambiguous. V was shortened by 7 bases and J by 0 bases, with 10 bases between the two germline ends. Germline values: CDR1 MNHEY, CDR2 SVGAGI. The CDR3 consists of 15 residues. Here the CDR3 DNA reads TGTGCCAGCAAAGTCTACAGCTCTGGGGCCAACGTCCTGACTTTC. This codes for CASKVYSSGANVLTF.

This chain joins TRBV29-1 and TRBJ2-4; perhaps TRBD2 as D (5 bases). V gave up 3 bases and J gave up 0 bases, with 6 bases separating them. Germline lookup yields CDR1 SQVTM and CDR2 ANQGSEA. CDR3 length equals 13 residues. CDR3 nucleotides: TGCAGCGTTGAGAGCGGAGCCAAAAACATTCAGTACTTC. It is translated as CSVESGAKNIQYF.

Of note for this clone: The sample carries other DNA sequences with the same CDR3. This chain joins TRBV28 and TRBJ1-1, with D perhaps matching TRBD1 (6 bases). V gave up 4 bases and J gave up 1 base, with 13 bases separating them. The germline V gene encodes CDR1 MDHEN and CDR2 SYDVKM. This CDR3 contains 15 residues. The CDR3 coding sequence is TGTGCCAGCAGTTCCCCACAGGGTAGGAACACTGAAGCTTTCTTT. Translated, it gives CASSSPQGRNTEAFF.

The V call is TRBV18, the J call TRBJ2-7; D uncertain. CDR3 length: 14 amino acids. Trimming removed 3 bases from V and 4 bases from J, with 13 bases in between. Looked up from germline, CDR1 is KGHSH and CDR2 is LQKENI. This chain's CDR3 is CASSPPVLRYEQYF. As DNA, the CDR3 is TGTGCCAGCTCACCCCCGGTCCTGCGATACGAGCAGTACTTC.

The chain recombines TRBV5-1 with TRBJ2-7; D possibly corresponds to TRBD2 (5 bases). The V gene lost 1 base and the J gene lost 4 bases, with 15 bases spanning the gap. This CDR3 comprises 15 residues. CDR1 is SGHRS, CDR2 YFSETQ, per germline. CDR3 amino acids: CASSLFRGSQYEQYF. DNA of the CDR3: TGCGCCAGCAGCTTGTTCAGAGGGAGCCAATACGAGCAGTACTTC. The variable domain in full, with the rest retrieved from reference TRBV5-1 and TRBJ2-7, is KAGVTQTPRYLIKTRGQQVTLSCSPISGHRSVSWYQQTPGQGLQFLFEYFSETQRNKGNFPGRFSGRQFSNSRSEMNVSTLELGDSALYLCASSLFRGSQYEQYFGPGTRLTVT.

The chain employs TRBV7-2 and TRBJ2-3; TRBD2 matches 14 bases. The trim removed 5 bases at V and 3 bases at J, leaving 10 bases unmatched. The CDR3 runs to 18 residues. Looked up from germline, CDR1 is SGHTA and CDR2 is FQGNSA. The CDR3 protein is CASSDLSGTSGRTDTQYF. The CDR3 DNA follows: TGTGCCAGCAGCGACCTTTCCGGGACTAGCGGGAGAACAGATACGCAGTATTTT.

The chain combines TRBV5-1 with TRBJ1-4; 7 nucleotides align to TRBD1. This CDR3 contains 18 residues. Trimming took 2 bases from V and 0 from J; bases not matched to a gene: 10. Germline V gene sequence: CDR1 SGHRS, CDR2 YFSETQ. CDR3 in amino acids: CASSLQGHPFATNEKLFF. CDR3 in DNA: TGCGCCAGCAGCTTACAGGGGCATCCGTTCGCAACTAATGAAAAACTGTTTTTT.

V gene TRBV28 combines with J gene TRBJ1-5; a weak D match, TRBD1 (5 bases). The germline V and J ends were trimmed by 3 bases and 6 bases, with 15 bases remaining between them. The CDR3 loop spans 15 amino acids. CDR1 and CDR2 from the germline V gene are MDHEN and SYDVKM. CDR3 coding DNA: TGTGCCAGCAGTTTCCCTCCAGGTAGGGGTCAGCCCCAGCATTTT. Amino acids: CASSFPPGRGQPQHF.

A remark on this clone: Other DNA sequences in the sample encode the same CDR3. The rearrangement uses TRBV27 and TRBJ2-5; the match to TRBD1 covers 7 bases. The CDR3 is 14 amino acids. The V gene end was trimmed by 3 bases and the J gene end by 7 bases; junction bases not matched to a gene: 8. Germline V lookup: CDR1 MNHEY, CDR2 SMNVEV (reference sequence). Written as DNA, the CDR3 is TGTGCCAGCAGTTTGAGCGGACAGGTTGGGACCCAGTACTTC. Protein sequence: CASSLSGQVGTQYF.

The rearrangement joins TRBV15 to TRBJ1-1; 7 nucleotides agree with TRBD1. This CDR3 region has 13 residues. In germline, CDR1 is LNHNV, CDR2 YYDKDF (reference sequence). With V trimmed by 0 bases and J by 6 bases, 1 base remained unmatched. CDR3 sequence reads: CATSRDQGAEAFF. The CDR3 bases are TGTGCCACCAGCAGAGACCAGGGGGCTGAAGCTTTCTTT.

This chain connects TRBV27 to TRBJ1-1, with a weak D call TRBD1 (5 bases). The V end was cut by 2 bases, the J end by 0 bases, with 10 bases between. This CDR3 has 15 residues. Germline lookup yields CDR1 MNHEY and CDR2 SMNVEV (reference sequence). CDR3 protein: CASSLAPGMNTEAFF. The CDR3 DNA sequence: TGTGCCAGCAGTTTAGCCCCAGGGATGAACACTGAAGCTTTCTTT.

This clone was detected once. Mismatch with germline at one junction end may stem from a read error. Here the CDR3 reads CASSSSEGAEAFF. The CDR3 DNA sequence: TGTGCTAGCAGCTCCAGCGAGGGGGCTGAAGCTTTCTTT. The rearrangement joins TRBV7-7 to TRBJ1-1, with a weak D call TRBD1 (6 bases). CDR1 is SSHAT and CDR2 is FNYEAQ in the germline V gene (reference sequence). This CDR3 has 13 residues.

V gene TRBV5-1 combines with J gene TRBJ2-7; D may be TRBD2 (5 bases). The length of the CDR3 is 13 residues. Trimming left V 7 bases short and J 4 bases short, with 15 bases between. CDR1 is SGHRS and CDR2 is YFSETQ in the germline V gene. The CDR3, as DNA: TGCGCCAGCGGGTCCGGGGATCGGTACGAGCAGTACTTC. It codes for CASGSGDRYEQYF. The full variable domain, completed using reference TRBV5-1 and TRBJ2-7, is KAGVTQTPRYLIKTRGQQVTLSCSPISGHRSVSWYQQTPGQGLQFLFEYFSETQRNKGNFPGRFSGRQFSNSRSEMNVSTLELGDSALYLCASGSGDRYEQYFGPGTRLTVT.